These 15 T cell receptor beta chains came from one sample sequenced in a study of blood T cell repertoires in COVID-19. Only in-frame clones appear in the TCRdb table, and some are missing; sequencing was by immunoSEQ multiplex PCR. Here the sample spans just over 35,000 clones, approximately 86% being singletons. Sequencing input: peripheral blood. These receptor sequences come from a man in his sixties with acute or convalescent COVID-19.

The rearrangement links TRBV28 to TRBJ2-3, with TRBD2 identical over 8 bases. Germline lookup yields CDR1 MDHEN and CDR2 SYDVKM. The trim removed 6 bases at V and 0 bases at J, leaving 8 bases unmatched. The CDR3 consists of 16 residues. Written as DNA, the CDR3 is TGTGCCAGCAGCAAAACTAGCGGCCTTAGCACAGATACGCAGTATTTT. Encoded protein: CASSKTSGLSTDTQYF.

The rearrangement links TRBV5-1 to TRBJ2-5, with 10 bases fitting TRBD1. CDR1 SGHRS and CDR2 YFSETQ come from the germline V gene. The CDR3 has 16 amino acids. Losses at the gene ends were 4 bases for V and 5 bases for J; bases not matched to a gene: 11. The CDR3 here is CASSQQPTGGMETQYF. CDR3 nucleotide sequence: TGCGCCAGCAGCCAGCAACCGACAGGGGGCATGGAGACCCAGTACTTC.

This clone was detected only once. The rearrangement links TRBV3-1 (or the pseudogene TRBV3-2) to TRBJ2-3; TRBD1 might be the D (5 bases). V was shortened by 4 bases and J by 1 base, with 15 bases between the two germline ends. CDR3 length equals 16 residues. Germline CDR1 reads LGHDT; CDR2 reads YNNKEL (reference sequence). The CDR3 DNA reads as TGTGCCAGCAGCCTACCCCGCAGGGTGGGCACAGATACGCAGTATTTT. Translation: CASSLPRRVGTDTQYF.

This clone has only one observation. The CDR3 DNA reads as TGTGCCACCAGTAAGGGGGCCACAGATACGCAGTATTTT. This codes for CATSKGATDTQYF. The rearrangement uses TRBV24-1 and TRBJ2-3; 7 bases are shared with TRBD1. V trimming: 6 bases; J trimming: 2 bases; junction bases outside the gene matches: 1. This CDR3 is built from 13 residues. Germline lookup yields CDR1 KGHDR and CDR2 SFDVKD.

This chain uses TRBV7-9 with TRBJ1-6; 7 positions agree with TRBD1. Germline CDR1 SEHNR, CDR2 FQNEAQ (reference sequence). J was trimmed by 7 bases and V by 4 bases; bases with no gene match: 7. The CDR3 has 15 residues. CDR3 sequence reads: CASSSTRDSNSPLHF. In DNA form, the CDR3 reads TGTGCCAGCAGCTCGACCCGGGACAGCAATTCACCCCTCCACTTT.

This CDR3 reads CASSRLAGGRETQYF. In nucleotides, the CDR3 is TGTGCCAGCAGCCGGCTAGCGGGAGGGCGCGAGACCCAGTACTTC. The V call is TRBV27, the J call TRBJ2-5; 12 bases map to TRBD2. V lost 6 bases, J lost 5 bases, and 7 bases stayed unmatched. The CDR3 spans 15 residues. Germline CDR1 and CDR2: MNHEY and SMNVEV (reference sequence).

The chain employs TRBV19 and TRBJ1-5, with D unclear. Trimming removed 3 bases at V and 3 bases at J, with 21 bases between. There are 18 residues in the CDR3. Germline V lookup: CDR1 LNHDA, CDR2 SQIVND (reference sequence). In DNA form, the CDR3 reads TGTGCCAGTAGTATGTTAGATTTAGGGAGGCGGCACAATCAGCCCCAGCATTTT. It translates to CASSMLDLGRRHNQPQHF.

The chain couples TRBV28 to TRBJ2-7; 7 bases line up with TRBD2. Germline CDR1 reads MDHEN; CDR2 reads SYDVKM. CDR3 length: 14 residues. V lost 3 bases and J lost 3; bases outside the gene matches: 5. CDR3 protein: CASSFSSGLYEQYF. DNA of the CDR3: TGTGCCAGCAGTTTCTCTAGCGGACTCTACGAGCAGTACTTC. The entire variable domain, with the rest obtained from reference TRBV28 and TRBJ2-7, is as follows: DVKVTQSSRYLVKRTGEKVFLECVQDMDHENMFWYRQDPGLGLRLIYFSYDVKMKEKGDIPEGYSVSREKKERFSLILESASTNQTSMYLCASSFSSGLYEQYFGPGTRLTVT.

V is TRBV15 and J is TRBJ2-1; TRBD2 aligns across 10 bases. The germline V gene has CDR1 LNHNV and CDR2 YYDKDF (reference sequence). After removal of 1 base from V and 8 bases from J, the junction contained 5 bases not matched to a gene. The CDR3 extends over 15 amino acids. DNA of the CDR3: TGTGCCACCAGCAGAGGTGGACTAGCGGTAGATGAGCAGTTCTTC. Its protein is CATSRGGLAVDEQFF.

The chain has TRBV9 and TRBJ2-1, with 12 nucleotides matching TRBD2. Per germline, CDR1 SGDLS and CDR2 YYNGEE. The J segment lost 5 bases and the V segment lost 2 bases, leaving 5 bases of the junction unmatched. The CDR3 has 16 amino acids. CDR3: CASSVRGLAGNNEQFF. CDR3 sequence (DNA): TGTGCCAGCAGCGTCAGGGGACTAGCGGGTAACAATGAGCAGTTCTTC.

The chain employs TRBV14 and TRBJ2-1; 10 positions agree with TRBD2. The V gene's germline CDR1 is SGHDN and CDR2 FVKESK. The J segment lost 7 bases and the V segment lost 5 bases, leaving 11 bases of the junction unmatched. The CDR3 length is 16 residues. The CDR3, as DNA: TGTGCCAGCAGCAAGAATCCAGCGGGAGGGGGAAATGAGCAGTTCTTC. Translating it yields CASSKNPAGGGNEQFF.

The chain couples TRBV11-3 to TRBJ2-3, with D possibly matching TRBD2 (6 bases). This CDR3 has 13 amino acids. The germline V and J ends were trimmed by 8 bases and 5 bases, with 14 bases remaining between them. Looked up from germline, CDR1 is SGHNT and CDR2 is YENEEA. The CDR3, as DNA: TGTGCCAGCGGACTACCCTATCAAGATACGCAGTATTTT. It translates to CASGLPYQDTQYF.

The chain is built from TRBV14 and TRBJ2-1, with TRBD2 matching over 14 bases. V trimming: 4 bases; J trimming: 1 base; junction bases outside the gene matches: 6. CDR1 and CDR2 from the germline V gene are SGHDN and FVKESK. The CDR3 is 18 amino acids. The CDR3: CASSPGTSGSGSYNEQFF. The CDR3 region has the DNA TGTGCCAGCAGCCCCGGGACTAGCGGGAGTGGGTCCTACAATGAGCAGTTCTTC.

This rearrangement joins TRBV7-9 to TRBJ2-5, with 8 bases that match TRBD2. Germline V CDR1 and CDR2: SEHNR, FQNEAQ (reference sequence). Germline trimming cut 5 bases from V and 0 bases from J; bases unmatched to any gene: 8. The CDR3 is 16 amino acids. CDR3 residues: CASSAGIAGNQETQYF. In nucleotides, the CDR3 is TGTGCCAGCAGCGCCGGCATAGCGGGGAACCAAGAGACCCAGTACTTC. Full variable domain (remainder filled in from reference TRBV7-9 and TRBJ2-5): DTGVSQNPRHKITKRGQNVTFRCDPISEHNRLYWYRQTLGQGPEFLTYFQNEAQLEKSRLLSDRFSAERPKGSFSTLEIQRTEQGDSAMYLCASSAGIAGNQETQYFGPGTRLLVL.

This clone was detected only a few times. This chain links TRBV18 with TRBJ1-5; TRBD1 matches 8 bases. The junction had 13 bases not matched to a gene; V was cut back by 5 bases and J by 1 base. The CDR3 covers 18 residues. Per the germline V gene, CDR1 is KGHSH and CDR2 is LQKENI. This CDR3 reads CASSSGTGRLVSNQPQHF. In nucleotides, the CDR3 is TGTGCCAGCTCATCCGGGACAGGCCGCCTGGTGAGCAATCAGCCCCAGCATTTT. Full variable domain (remainder filled in from reference TRBV18 and TRBJ1-5): NAGVMQNPRHLVRRRGQEARLRCSPMKGHSHVYWYRQLPEEGLKFMVYLQKENIIDESGMPKERFSAEFPKEGPSILRIQQVVRGDSAAYFCASSSGTGRLVSNQPQHFGDGTRLSIL.